This TCR beta chain came from a study of blood T cell repertoires in COVID-19. Original handling: Amplification of reference gene primers provided the estimated nucleated cell counts. The data were produced by immunoSEQ multiplex PCR, yet TCRdb's version contains in-frame clones alone and is incomplete. V, J and clone size are those of that table, while D and trimming were read from the DNA. The table includes some 400,000 clones, nearly 90% detected once. The CDR3 sequence is 14 residues long. V was pared by 2 bases and J by 5 bases, with 12 bases between. The germline gives CDR1 SGHVS, CDR2 FQNEAQ. Sample: peripheral blood. The clonotype was recovered from a young man with active or convalescent COVID-19. The chain recombines TRBV7-8 with TRBJ1-1; no firm D call. Here the CDR3 DNA reads TGTGCCAGCAGCTTAATAGTTTTCGGGACTGAAGCTTTCTTT. Protein sequence: CASSLIVFGTEAFF. The full variable domain, its missing parts supplied by reference TRBV7-8 and TRBJ1-1, is GAGVSQSPRYKVAKRGQDVALRCDPISGHVSLFWYQQALGQGPEFLTYFQNEAQLDKSGLPSDRFFAERPEGSVSTLKIQRTQQEDSAVYLCASSLIVFGTEAFFGQGTRLTVV.